The 21 T cell receptor beta chains presented below share a single source sample, sequenced in a study of post-analysis software for immune sequencing data. Regarding the study as a whole: Patients used about five TRBV segments, including TRBV5-6, TRBV5-1 and TRBV20-1, more often than controls.

Their antigens remain unidentified. cDNA libraries of TCR beta carried unique molecular identifiers. A single record per CDR3 protein comes from TCRdb applying MiXCR to the PCR reads. The sample contains about 760,000 distinct CDR3 sequences, roughly 29% of which appear only once. The sample taken for sequencing was blood. These receptors were taken from a girl aged 10 to 17 with multiple sclerosis.

V and J are TRBV20-1 and TRBJ2-2, with D unresolved. The CDR3 sequence is 12 residues long. Germline CDR1 and CDR2: DFQATT and SNEGSKA (reference sequence). V was trimmed by 4 bases and J by 7 bases, leaving 10 bases between them. The CDR3, as DNA: TGCAGTGCTATGGGTCCTGGCGGGGAGCTGTTTTTT. Translation: CSAMGPGGELFF.

The V gene is TRBV27, the J gene TRBJ2-1, with D possibly matching TRBD1 (5 bases). This CDR3 has 15 amino acids. Germline-derived CDR1 and CDR2 are MNHEY and SMNVEV (reference sequence). V was pared by 7 bases and J by 0 bases, with 13 bases between. Here the CDR3 DNA reads TGTGCCAGCAAGGGGTGGACATCCTCCTACAATGAGCAGTTCTTC. Protein sequence: CASKGWTSSYNEQFF.

The V gene is TRBV29-1, the J gene TRBJ1-1; tentative D call: TRBD1 (5 bases). Germline V CDR1 and CDR2: SQVTM, ANQGSEA. This CDR3 is 13 amino acids long. Between the trimmed V and J ends, which lost 4 bases and 1 base, there was a span of 10 bases. In nucleotides, the CDR3 is TGCAGCGTTGGCGGGGGATCGAACACTGAAGCTTTCTTT. Translation: CSVGGGSNTEAFF.

This clonotype has only a few counts. The chain recombines TRBV7-2 with TRBJ2-4; D possibly corresponds to TRBD2 (6 bases). From germline, CDR1 is SGHTA and CDR2 FQGNSA. This CDR3 has 17 amino acids. V lost 5 bases and J lost 0, with 17 bases in between. The CDR3 spells CASSPRTTRVAKNIQYF. DNA for the CDR3: TGTGCCAGCAGCCCAAGGACTACCCGAGTAGCCAAAAACATTCAGTACTTC.

The J gene is TRBJ2-7, the V gene TRBV27, with TRBD2 matching over 11 bases. V trimming: 8 bases; J trimming: 0 bases; junction bases outside the gene matches: 3. The V gene's germline CDR1 is MNHEY and CDR2 SMNVEV (reference sequence). The CDR3 spans 14 residues. The CDR3 region is CASSSGRFSYEQYF. Here the CDR3 DNA reads TGTGCCAGCTCTAGCGGGAGGTTCTCCTACGAGCAGTACTTC.

This sequence joins TRBV6-2 or TRBV6-3 and TRBJ1-2; D not resolved. Germline CDR1 reads MNHEY; CDR2 reads SVGEGT. This CDR3 contains 12 residues. Trimming shortened V by 8 bases and J by 2 bases, and 9 bases separated the two germline ends. The chain's CDR3 is CASWAGNYGYTF. The CDR3 DNA reads as TGTGCCAGCTGGGCGGGGAACTATGGCTACACCTTC.

This clonotype was counted a few times. This chain uses TRBV6-5 with TRBJ1-1, with a weak D call TRBD1 (6 bases). The germline CDR1 and CDR2 sequences are MNHEY and SVGAGI. The CDR3 is 15 residues long. Trimming cost V 6 bases and J 0 bases, with 14 bases left between them. The CDR3 nucleotides are TGTGCCAGCAGGGGTAAACAGGGCATGAACACTGAAGCTTTCTTT. This gives the protein CASRGKQGMNTEAFF.

This clonotype was counted between two and nine times. V and J are TRBV21-1 and TRBJ1-2; TRBD1 is taken as the D call from the table, unchecked against the DNA. TRBV21-1 is a pseudogene. The CDR3 spans 11 residues. The CDR3 protein is CASNTGVGYTF. CDR3 DNA sequence: TGTGCCAGCAATACAGGGGTTGGCTACACCTTC.

The sample holds a few counts of this clonotype. This chain connects TRBV7-9 to TRBJ1-6; D is perhaps TRBD1 (6 bases). V shed 4 bases and J shed 6 bases, with 13 bases lying between them. CDR1 and CDR2 (germline): SEHNR, FQNEAQ (reference sequence). The CDR3 has 15 amino acids. The CDR3 nucleotides read TGTGCCAGCAGCTACCAACAGGGAATTAATTCACCCCTCCACTTT. Translated, it gives CASSYQQGINSPLHF.

This clonotype was seen a few times. The V and J genes are TRBV20-1 and TRBJ2-7; TRBD1 matches 9 bases. Germline CDR1 and CDR2: DFQATT and SNEGSKA (reference sequence). The CDR3 extends over 11 amino acids. CDR3 sequence: CSAGQGNEQYF. The CDR3 nucleotides read TGCAGCGCCGGACAGGGGAACGAGCAGTACTTC.

At least ten counts were recorded for this clonotype. The chain combines TRBV5-1 with TRBJ2-1, with 13 bases that match TRBD2. The CDR3 totals 15 residues. The V and J ends lost 4 bases and 4 bases, in that order; junction bases with no gene match: 2. From germline, CDR1 is SGHRS and CDR2 YFSETQ. CDR3 nucleotides: TGCGCCAGCAGCGAGGGACTAGCGGGGTACAATGAGCAGTTCTTC. Protein: CASSEGLAGYNEQFF.

This clonotype was counted only a few times. The chain employs TRBV20-1 and TRBJ1-2; D is ambiguous. The CDR3 covers 15 residues. Germline values: CDR1 DFQATT, CDR2 SNEGSKA (reference sequence). V was clipped by 0 bases and J by 3 bases, with 14 bases between them. Here the CDR3 DNA reads TGCAGTGCTAGAGACCGGTCGGGGTGGCACTATGGCTACACCTTC. It codes for CSARDRSGWHYGYTF.

This clonotype was seen a few times. The rearrangement joins TRBV4-3 to TRBJ2-3; the D is unclear. The CDR3 runs 15 residues. Germline loops: CDR1 LGHNA, CDR2 YSLEER. V dropped 1 base and J dropped 0 bases, with 8 bases sitting between them. The CDR3 coding sequence is TGCGCCAGCAGCCAAGCGCCAGCTAGCACAGATACGCAGTATTTT. Translation gives CASSQAPASTDTQYF.

The J gene is TRBJ2-7, the V gene TRBV7-2, with TRBD1 as a possible D gene (5 bases). Trimming shortened V by 1 base and J by 2 bases, and 15 bases separated the two germline ends. Germline-derived CDR1 and CDR2 are SGHTA and FQGNSA. CDR3 length equals 16 residues. The CDR3 loop is CASSLVVGRAAYEQYF. The CDR3 region has the DNA TGTGCCAGCAGCTTAGTCGTTGGCAGGGCGGCCTACGAGCAGTACTTC.

This chain links TRBV29-1 with TRBJ2-3; D uncertain. This CDR3 comprises 12 residues. The germline V gene has CDR1 SQVTM and CDR2 ANQGSEA. V shed 4 bases and J shed 6 bases, with 11 bases lying between them. In nucleotides, the CDR3 is TGCAGCGTTGGGGGTTGGGTCGATACGCAGTATTTT. Translation: CSVGGWVDTQYF.

Regarding this clonotype: A junction boundary mismatches the germline segment, possibly from a read error. The chain employs TRBV2 and TRBJ1-6; TRBD1 is a possible D gene (5 bases). Per germline, CDR1 SNHLY and CDR2 FYNNEI. The CDR3 sequence is 14 residues long. The DNA of the CDR3 is TGTGCCAGCAGTGCCAGAGGAGGGGATTCAGCCCTCCACTTT. This translates into CASSARGGDSALHF.

This clonotype came up a few times. This chain joins TRBV7-9 and TRBJ2-1; 13 bases agree with TRBD2. In germline, CDR1 is SEHNR, CDR2 FQNEAQ (reference sequence). This CDR3 contains 18 residues. V trimming: 5 bases; J trimming: 2 bases; junction bases outside the gene matches: 9. CDR3 DNA: TGTGCCAGCAGCAAGACGACTAGCGGGGGGAGTCCCTACAATGAGCAGTTCTTC. Translated, it gives CASSKTTSGGSPYNEQFF.

The chain combines TRBV7-9 with TRBJ2-7; D not resolved. The CDR3 runs 14 residues. V lost 5 bases and J 3 bases, leaving 14 bases between the germline ends. Germline-derived CDR1 and CDR2 are SEHNR and FQNEAQ (reference sequence). The CDR3 DNA is TGTGCCAGCAGCACCGACCCACAAGTCTACGAGCAGTACTTC. Protein product: CASSTDPQVYEQYF.

The chain couples TRBV7-9 to TRBJ1-5, with D unclear. V lost 4 bases and J 10 bases, leaving 11 bases between the germline ends. Germline assignment: CDR1 SEHNR and CDR2 FQNEAQ (reference sequence). There are 12 residues in the CDR3. The CDR3 region is CASSSDTKPQHF. CDR3 nucleotide sequence: TGTGCCAGCAGCTCCGACACTAAACCCCAGCATTTT.

In its sample, this clonotype was seen many times. This chain uses TRBV7-2 with TRBJ2-5, with D possibly matching TRBD2 (5 bases). The CDR3 runs 14 residues. Germline CDR1 SGHTA, CDR2 FQGNSA. The V end lost 6 bases, the J end lost 5 bases, and 16 bases lay between the germline ends. Here the CDR3 reads CASSSGLAGETQYF. In DNA form, the CDR3 reads TGTGCCAGCAGTTCTGGACTGGCCGGGGAGACCCAGTACTTC.

V gene TRBV27 combines with J gene TRBJ1-5; D remains unclear. Trimming removed 6 bases at V and 5 bases at J, with 17 bases between. This CDR3 is built from 15 residues. Germline V gives CDR1 MNHEY, CDR2 SMNVEV (reference sequence). Here the CDR3 reads CASRGRLKADQPQHF. CDR3 nucleotides: TGTGCCAGCAGAGGTAGGCTGAAGGCGGATCAGCCCCAGCATTTT.